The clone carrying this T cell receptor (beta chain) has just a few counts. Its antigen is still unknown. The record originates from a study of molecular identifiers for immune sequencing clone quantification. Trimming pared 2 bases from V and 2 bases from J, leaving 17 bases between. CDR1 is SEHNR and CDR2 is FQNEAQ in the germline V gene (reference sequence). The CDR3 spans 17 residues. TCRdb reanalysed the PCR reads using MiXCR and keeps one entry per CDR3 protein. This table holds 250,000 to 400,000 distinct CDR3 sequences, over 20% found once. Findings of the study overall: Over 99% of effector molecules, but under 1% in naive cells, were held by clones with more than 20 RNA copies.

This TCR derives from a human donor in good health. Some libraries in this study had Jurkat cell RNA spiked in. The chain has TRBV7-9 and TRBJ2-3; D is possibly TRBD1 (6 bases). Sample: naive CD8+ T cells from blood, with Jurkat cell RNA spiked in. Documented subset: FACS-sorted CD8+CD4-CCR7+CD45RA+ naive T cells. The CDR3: CASSLIQGREDTDTQYF. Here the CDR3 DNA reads TGTGCCAGCAGCTTAATCCAGGGGAGAGAGGACACAGATACGCAGTATTTT.